The source of this T cell receptor (beta chain) is a study of regulatory T cells in long-lasting Graves disease (dated by TCRdb to the early 2020s). In terms of the full investigation: Persistent Graves' disease was defined as persistently positive TSH receptor autoantibodies together with antithyroid drug treatment for over 5 years. On average, persistent Graves' disease patients in the clinical cohort had been on antithyroid drugs for around ten years. Persistent Graves' disease patients were compared with newly diagnosed Graves' disease patients by peripheral blood TCR sequencing and RNA sequencing. The study was conducted in China and was registered as a clinical trial. A total of roughly 35 samples underwent TCR sequencing, from around 13 patients with persistent Graves' disease and some 20 patients with newly diagnosed Graves' disease. The paper's findings and limits, for the study overall: As a limitation, the authors acknowledged that the small sample size may reduce accuracy. Sequencing and analysis were limited to the TCR beta chain. The study examined only peripheral blood because the primary lesion, thyroid tissue, could not be accessed. More public clonotypes were shared among persistent patients (roughly 3,000) than among newly diagnosed patients (roughly 960). Persistent disease showed preferential use of TRBV28, TRBJ1-2 and TRBJ2-5, whereas newly diagnosed disease favored TRBV20-1 and TRBJ2-1. Persistent Graves' disease patients showed lower TCR Shannon entropy and fewer highly expanded clones than newly diagnosed patients, suggesting clonal expansion.

Libraries came from multiplex PCR. The reads were generated on an Illumina HiSeq 4000. CDR3 regions were amplified by Arm-PCR with iRepertoire HTBI primers to construct TCR beta libraries. Before sequencing, the PCR products underwent gel purification. The paper's processing steps were these. Gene usage analysis of CDR3 amino acid clonotypes used the 50 to 70 TRBV and about 14 TRBJ segments found across samples. COPE and FqMerger were used to merge filtered high-quality paired reads into contigs. BLAST was used to align contigs to IMGT TRBV, TRBD and TRBJ reference genes, and CDR3 was defined according to IMGT. Highly expanded clones were defined as clonotypes with a frequency above 0.1%. Shannon entropy served as the measure of repertoire diversity, while the Gini coefficient captured V-J evenness. A clonotype found in more than one individual was treated as public. TCRdb reprocessing: public reads trimmed at Q25 with fastp, clones called with MiXCR, in-frame beta chains kept. Merged by CDR3 protein, the rows form single entries marked with the most common genes and DNA. It is TCRdb's table, rather than the study itself, that gives the V and J calls and clone size. Recorded for this sample are about 470,000 distinct CDR3 sequences; 20% to 25% of them occurred a single time. 6.5% to 10% of the sample is in the top ten clones.

Taken from the germline V gene, the CDR1 and CDR2 loops are SGHRS and YFSETQ. Trimming removed 3 bases from V and 0 bases from J; the gene matches leave 2 bases unexplained. Spanning cysteine to phenylalanine, the CDR3 consists of 14 amino acids. Only the CDR3 part of the read is kept: 42 bases, read in frame from the first base. The sample's time point label is to be understood as: persistent/refractory GD, antithyroid drugs over 5 years with positive TRAb. For both TCR sequencing and RNA sequencing, RNA was extracted from PBMCs using TRIzol. The diagnosis of Graves' disease followed American Thyroid Association guidelines. The patients came from an endocrinology department in Xi'an, China. Each patient gave approximately 8.8 milliliters of peripheral blood, collected in an EDTA anticoagulant tube. Ficoll Paque Plus density gradient separation was used to isolate PBMCs, and no further T cell sorting was done. An Agilent 2100 Bioanalyzer and agarose gel were used to check RNA quality, while a NanoDrop 2000 measured RNA concentration.

This clonotype was seen at least ten times. Its antigen has not been determined. No base-level quality is on record; no much larger clone is a single base apart. The sample was peripheral blood mononuclear cells (PBMCs), taken when the disease was refractory, from a patient treated with antithyroid drugs. The V and J genes are TRBV5-1 and TRBJ1-1; 7 of the junction bases match TRBD1. The receptor's source is a female donor with Graves disease. Here the CDR3 is given as CASSWGQMNTEAFF. At the DNA level, the sequence is TGCGCCAGCAGCTGGGGACAGATGAACACTGAAGCTTTCTTT.